The 9 T cell receptor beta chains presented below share a single source sample, sequenced in a study of T-cell memory formation after mild COVID-19. TCRdb recomputed calls from the 5' RACE reads with MiXCR, one row per CDR3 protein. Of approximately 150,000 distinct CDR3 sequences listed, around 13% are singletons. The sequenced sample consisted of PBMCs or a T cell subset sorted from them (not recorded which). The receptors derive from a man aged 18 to 30 who had mild COVID-19 (a few samples of this study predate the infection). Cell type and time point are not known.

The chain joins TRBV7-6 to TRBJ2-5; 10 bases match TRBD1. After removal of 5 bases from V and 4 bases from J, the junction contained 4 bases not matched to a gene. CDR1 SGHVS and CDR2 FNYEAQ come from the germline V gene. This CDR3 contains 14 residues. The CDR3 region is CASSRDRGGETQYF. The DNA for the CDR3 is TGTGCCAGCAGCCGGGACAGGGGAGGAGAGACCCAGTACTTC.

V is TRBV6-5 and J is TRBJ1-6; 9 bases agree with TRBD1. Germline CDR1 reads MNHEY; CDR2 reads SVGAGI. The ends lost 3 bases at V and 9 bases at J; junction bases unmatched: 12. CDR3 size: 17 residues. CDR3 in amino acids: CASSYWVPGQGGSPLHF. DNA of the CDR3: TGTGCCAGCAGTTATTGGGTCCCGGGACAGGGTGGTTCACCCCTCCACTTT.

This rearrangement joins TRBV6-5 to TRBJ1-1; 9 bases are a match to TRBD1. There are 15 residues in the CDR3. V shed 5 bases, J shed 5 bases, and the junction held 9 bases outside the gene matches. Germline V gene data show CDR1 as MNHEY and CDR2 as SVGAGI. The CDR3 coding sequence is TGTGCCAGCAGTACCCGGGGACAGGGCGGAACTGAAGCTTTCTTT. Residues: CASSTRGQGGTEAFF.

This chain uses TRBV29-1 with TRBJ1-1; tentatively, D is TRBD1 (6 bases). The CDR3 spans 12 residues. The V end lost 6 bases, the J end lost 8 bases, and 16 bases lay between the germline ends. Germline V CDR1 and CDR2: SQVTM, ANQGSEA. For the CDR3, the DNA is TGCAGCGTCGGGGCAGCAGGACAGGAAGCTTTCTTT. As protein: CSVGAAGQEAFF.

V and J are TRBV28 and TRBJ1-2; D possibly corresponds to TRBD1 (6 bases). Deletions cut 8 bases from V and 8 bases from J, with 18 bases between. The V gene's germline CDR1 is MDHEN and CDR2 SYDVKM. The CDR3 totals 13 residues. The CDR3 spells CASAMAGAQGYTF. The CDR3, as DNA: TGTGCCAGCGCGATGGCGGGGGCGCAGGGCTACACCTTC.

This sequence joins TRBV12-3 or TRBV12-4 and TRBJ2-6; 9 bases agree with TRBD1. With V trimmed by 11 bases and J by 1 base, 12 bases remained unmatched. The CDR3 is 17 residues long. The CDR3 spells CASHAGQGFSGANVLTF. The CDR3, as DNA: TGTGCCTCACACGCGGGACAGGGTTTTTCTGGGGCCAACGTCCTGACTTTC.

This sequence joins TRBV20-1 and TRBJ1-1; possible D gene TRBD1, 6 bases. The CDR3 loop spans 18 amino acids. Germline V lookup: CDR1 DFQATT, CDR2 SNEGSKA (reference sequence). The germline V and J ends were trimmed by 1 base and 3 bases, with 24 bases remaining between them. The CDR3 DNA reads TGCAGTGCTAGAGGTGGAGGGGGAAGAGTATGGCTGGACACTGAAGCTTTCTTT. As protein: CSARGGGGRVWLDTEAFF.

This chain uses TRBV6-2 or TRBV6-3 with TRBJ2-3; D uncertain. V shed 2 bases and J shed 4 bases, with 4 bases lying between them. Germline CDR1 MNHEY, CDR2 SVGEGT. This CDR3 has 12 amino acids. This chain's CDR3 is CASSYESDTQYF. DNA for the CDR3: TGTGCCAGCAGTTACGAGTCAGATACGCAGTATTTT.

This clonotype has just a few counts. V is TRBV11-2 and J is TRBJ1-4; D possibly corresponds to TRBD1 (5 bases). The V gene lost 5 bases and the J gene lost 7 bases, with 14 bases spanning the gap. This CDR3 region has 14 residues. Germline lookup yields CDR1 SGHAT and CDR2 FQNNGV. CDR3 amino acids: CASSIGQGVEKLFF. The CDR3 region has the DNA TGTGCCAGCAGCATAGGACAAGGTGTTGAAAAACTGTTTTTT.